This T cell receptor (beta chain) was documented in a study of cytomegalovirus exposure and HLA in healthy donors. Points from the study as a whole: DRB1 showed the most TCR associations and HLA-C the fewest in a later analysis, as rates varied by HLA locus. At a 0.05 false discovery rate, a later analysis found some 18,000 TCR beta sequences to be associated with HLA alleles. There were approximately 150 TCR beta chains listed as cytomegalovirus-associated.

The CDR3 sequence is 20 residues long. In germline, CDR1 is MGHRA, CDR2 YSYEKL. V shed 4 bases, J shed 2 bases, and the junction held 18 bases outside the gene matches. This PCR relied on a set of 60 Vbeta primers and 13 Jbeta primers. Profiled with immunoSEQ multiplex PCR; TCRdb holds only in-frame clones, not every one. This sample yields a few hundred thousand clones, of which about three quarters are seen a single time; approximately 2.6% belongs to the top ten. With respect to this clone: Its antigen is as yet unknown. This sample also contains other DNA sequences that code for the same CDR3.

Sample: PBMCs. The TCR comes from a woman aged 55-70 years in good health and CMV-seropositive. The chain has TRBV4-1 and TRBJ2-4; 9 bases are a match to TRBD2. DNA of the CDR3: TGCGCCAGCAGCCTAGAGGGGTTGGCGGGAGGGCCCTTGACCAAAAACATTCAGTACTTC. This gives the protein CASSLEGLAGGPLTKNIQYF.